This is a list of T cell receptor beta chains from one sample in a study of blood T cells in healthy people across ages. TCRdb re-called the 5' RACE reads through MiXCR, storing one row per CDR3 protein. The sample lists some 640,000 distinct CDR3 sequences, about 52% occurring once. The material sequenced was blood. The receptors here all came from an older woman in good health. The CDR3 runs from the conserved cysteine through the conserved F or W. A D gene is named only where the DNA matches it firmly. Not every row has a clone size; where given, it reads once, few, many or a size class.

>TRBJ1-6|-|TRBV5-1|14|-
CASSLGEGGSPLHF
TGCGCCAGCAGCTTGGGTGAGGGGGGTTCACCCCTCCACTTT
>TRBJ1-6|-|TRBV20-1|14|many
CSARLDGRNSPLHF
TGCAGTGCTAGACTTGACGGTCGTAATTCACCCCTCCACTTT
>TRBJ1-5|TRBD1|TRBV20-1|15|-
CSVIKLDRENQPQHF
TGCAGTGTTATCAAACTCGACAGGGAGAATCAGCCCCAGCATTTT
>TRBJ1-1|-|TRBV6-5|16|-
CASSYYFREDDTEAFF
TGTGCCAGCAGTTACTACTTTAGGGAGGATGACACTGAAGCTTTCTTT
>TRBJ1-2|TRBD1|TRBV20-1|14|-
CSAREGTGSYGYTF
TGCAGTGCTAGGGAGGGGACAGGGTCCTATGGCTACACCTTC
>TRBJ2-5|TRBD2|TRBV9|15|-
CASSVDERETYERYF
TGTGCCAGCAGCGTAGACGAGCGGGAGACATACGAGCGGTACTTC
>TRBJ2-2|TRBD2|TRBV6-6|15|-
CASSYGTKDTGELFF
TGTGCCAGCAGTTATGGGACTAAAGACACCGGGGAGCTGTTTTTT
>TRBJ1-2|-|TRBV29-1|12|few
CSALLGGYGYTF
TGCAGCGCGCTCCTTGGTGGCTATGGCTACACCTTC
>TRBJ2-5|-|TRBV20-1|13|-
CSAEVSDHNEQYF
TGCAGTGCTGAGGTGTCGGACCACAATGAGCAGTACTTC
>TRBJ2-7|-|TRBV6-2/TRBV6-3|12|few
CASTGSIYEQYF
TGTGCCAGCACCGGGAGTATATACGAGCAGTACTTC
>TRBJ2-1|-|TRBV3-1|15|few
CASSQVATQGNEQFF
TGTGCCAGCAGCCAAGTTGCTACCCAAGGAAATGAGCAGTTCTTC
>TRBJ2-3|-|TRBV2|15|-
CASRREAGGTDTQYF
TGTGCCAGCAGGAGAGAGGCGGGTGGCACAGATACGCAGTATTTT
>TRBJ1-6|-|TRBV27|16|-
CASSFNWGFDRSPLHF
TGTGCCAGCAGCTTTAATTGGGGGTTCGACAGGTCACCCCTCCACTTT
>TRBJ2-7|-|TRBV29-1|13|-
CSVSRTGNYEQYF
TGCAGCGTATCGAGGACGGGAAACTACGAGCAGTACTTC
>TRBJ2-1|-|TRBV27|16|few
CASSFRGGPTYNEQFF
TGTGCCAGCAGTTTCCGGGGCGGCCCCACCTACAATGAGCAGTTCTTC
>TRBJ2-3|-|TRBV20-1|15|few
CSAVGALRTTDTQYF
TGCAGTGCTGTGGGGGCCCTCCGTACCACAGATACGCAGTATTTT